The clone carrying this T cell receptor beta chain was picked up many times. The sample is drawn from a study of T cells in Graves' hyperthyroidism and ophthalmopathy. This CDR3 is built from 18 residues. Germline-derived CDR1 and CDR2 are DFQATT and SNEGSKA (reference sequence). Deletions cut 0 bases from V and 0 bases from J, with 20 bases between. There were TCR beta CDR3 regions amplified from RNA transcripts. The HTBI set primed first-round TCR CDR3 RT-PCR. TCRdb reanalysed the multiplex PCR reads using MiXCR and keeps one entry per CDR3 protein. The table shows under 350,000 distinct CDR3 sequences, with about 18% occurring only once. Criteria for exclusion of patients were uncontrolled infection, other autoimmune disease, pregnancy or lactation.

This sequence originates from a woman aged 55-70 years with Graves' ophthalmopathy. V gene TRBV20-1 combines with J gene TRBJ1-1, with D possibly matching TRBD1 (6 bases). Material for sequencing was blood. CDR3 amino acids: CSARDSWRGGGMNTEAFF. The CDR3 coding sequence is TGCAGTGCTAGAGATTCCTGGAGGGGGGGAGGGATGAACACTGAAGCTTTCTTT.